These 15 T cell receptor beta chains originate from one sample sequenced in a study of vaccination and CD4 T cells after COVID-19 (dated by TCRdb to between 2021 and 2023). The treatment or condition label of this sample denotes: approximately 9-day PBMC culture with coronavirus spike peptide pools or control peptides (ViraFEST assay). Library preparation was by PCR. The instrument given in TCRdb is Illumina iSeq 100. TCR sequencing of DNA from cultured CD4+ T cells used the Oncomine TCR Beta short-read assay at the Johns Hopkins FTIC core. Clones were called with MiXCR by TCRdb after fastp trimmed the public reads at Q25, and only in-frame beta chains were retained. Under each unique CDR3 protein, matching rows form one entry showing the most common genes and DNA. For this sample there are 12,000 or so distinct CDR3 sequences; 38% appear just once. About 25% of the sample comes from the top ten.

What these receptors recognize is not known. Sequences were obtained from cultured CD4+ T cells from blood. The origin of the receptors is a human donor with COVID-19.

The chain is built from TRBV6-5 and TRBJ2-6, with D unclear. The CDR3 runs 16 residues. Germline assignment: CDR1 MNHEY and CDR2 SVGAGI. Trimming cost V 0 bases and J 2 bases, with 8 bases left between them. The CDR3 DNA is TGTGCCAGCAGTTACTCGTGGCAGGCTGGGGCCAACGTCCTGACTTTC. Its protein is CASSYSWQAGANVLTF.

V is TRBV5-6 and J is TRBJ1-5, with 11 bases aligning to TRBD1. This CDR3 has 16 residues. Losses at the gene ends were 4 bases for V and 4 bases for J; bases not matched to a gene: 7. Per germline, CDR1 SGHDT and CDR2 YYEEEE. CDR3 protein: CASSPDRGQSNQPQHF. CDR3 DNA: TGTGCCAGCAGCCCGGACAGGGGGCAGTCGAATCAGCCCCAGCATTTT.

The CDR3 here is CISGDVGYGYTF. The CDR3 DNA sequence: TGTATTAGCGGCGACGTCGGCTATGGCTACACCTTC. The genes are TRBV19 and TRBJ1-2; D is unclear. The CDR3 consists of 12 residues. Per germline, CDR1 LNHDA and CDR2 SQIVND (reference sequence).

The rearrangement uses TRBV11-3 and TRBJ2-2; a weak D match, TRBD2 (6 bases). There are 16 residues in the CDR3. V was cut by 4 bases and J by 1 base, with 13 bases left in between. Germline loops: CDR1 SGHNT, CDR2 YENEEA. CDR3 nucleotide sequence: TGTGCCAGCAGCTATACCCTGGGGGGGAACACCGGGGAGCTGTTTTTT. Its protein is CASSYTLGGNTGELFF.

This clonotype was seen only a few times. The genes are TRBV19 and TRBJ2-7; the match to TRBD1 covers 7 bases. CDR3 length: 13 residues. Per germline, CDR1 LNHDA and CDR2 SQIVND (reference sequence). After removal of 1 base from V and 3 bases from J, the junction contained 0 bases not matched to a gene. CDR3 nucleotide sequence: TGTGCCAGTAGTATAGGACAGGGCTACGAGCAGTACTTC. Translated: CASSIGQGYEQYF.

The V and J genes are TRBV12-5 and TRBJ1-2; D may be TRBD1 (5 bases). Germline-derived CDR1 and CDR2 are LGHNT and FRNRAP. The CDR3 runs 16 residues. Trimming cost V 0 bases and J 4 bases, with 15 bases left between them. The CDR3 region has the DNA TGTGCTAGTGGTTTGGTACAAGGCAGGGAAAGCTATGGCTACACCTTC. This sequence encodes CASGLVQGRESYGYTF. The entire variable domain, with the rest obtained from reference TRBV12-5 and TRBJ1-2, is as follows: DARVTQTPRHKVTEMGQEVTMRCQPILGHNTVFWYRQTMMQGLELLAYFRNRAPLDDSGMPKDRFSAEMPDATLATLKIQPSEPRDSAVYFCASGLVQGRESYGYTFGSGTRLTVV.

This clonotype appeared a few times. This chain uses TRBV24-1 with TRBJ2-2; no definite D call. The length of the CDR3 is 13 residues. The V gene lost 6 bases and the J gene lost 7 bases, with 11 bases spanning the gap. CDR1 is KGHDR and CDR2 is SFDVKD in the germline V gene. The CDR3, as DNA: TGTGCCACCAGTCATACCGGGTTCGGGGAGCTGTTTTTT. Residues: CATSHTGFGELFF.

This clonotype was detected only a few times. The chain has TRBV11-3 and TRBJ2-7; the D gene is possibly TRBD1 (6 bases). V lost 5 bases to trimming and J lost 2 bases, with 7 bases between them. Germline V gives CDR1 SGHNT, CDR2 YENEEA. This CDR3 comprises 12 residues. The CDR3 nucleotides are TGTGCCAGCAGCCGGGACACCTACGAGCAGTACTTC. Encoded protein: CASSRDTYEQYF.

The CDR3 region is CASSELVGEQFF. The CDR3 bases are TGTGCCAGCAGTGAACTGGTCGGTGAGCAGTTCTTC. The chain joins TRBV2 to TRBJ2-1, with D unclear. The CDR3 is 12 amino acids. Per the germline V gene, CDR1 is SNHLY and CDR2 is FYNNEI. Trimming left V 2 bases short and J 9 bases short, with 8 bases between.

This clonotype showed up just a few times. The DNA of the CDR3 is TGTGCCACCAGGTCGACAGGGGGGGAGACCCAGTACTTC. Its translation is CATRSTGGETQYF. The rearrangement uses TRBV24-1 and TRBJ2-5; TRBD1 aligns across 9 bases. V gave up 7 bases and J gave up 5 bases; unmatched junction bases: 4. Germline assignment: CDR1 KGHDR and CDR2 SFDVKD. This CDR3 has 13 residues.

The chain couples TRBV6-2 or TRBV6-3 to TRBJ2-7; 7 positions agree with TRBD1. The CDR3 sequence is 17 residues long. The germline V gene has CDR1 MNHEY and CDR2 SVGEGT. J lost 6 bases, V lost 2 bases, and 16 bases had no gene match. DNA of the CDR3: TGTGCCAGCAGTTACGGTATCCGGCAGGGGGTAGGAGGCGAGCAGTACTTC. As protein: CASSYGIRQGVGGEQYF.

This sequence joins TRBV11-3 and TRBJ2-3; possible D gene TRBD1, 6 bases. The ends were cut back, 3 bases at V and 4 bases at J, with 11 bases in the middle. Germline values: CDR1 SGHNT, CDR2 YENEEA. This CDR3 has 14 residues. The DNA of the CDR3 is TGTGCCAGCAGCTTTGGCAGGGGCTCAGATACGCAGTATTTT. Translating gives CASSFGRGSDTQYF.

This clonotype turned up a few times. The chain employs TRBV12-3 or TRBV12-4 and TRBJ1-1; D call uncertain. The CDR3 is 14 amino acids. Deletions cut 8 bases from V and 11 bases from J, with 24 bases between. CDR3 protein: CASLDTWAGERAFF. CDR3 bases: TGTGCCAGCTTAGACACTTGGGCGGGCGAGAGGGCTTTCTTT.

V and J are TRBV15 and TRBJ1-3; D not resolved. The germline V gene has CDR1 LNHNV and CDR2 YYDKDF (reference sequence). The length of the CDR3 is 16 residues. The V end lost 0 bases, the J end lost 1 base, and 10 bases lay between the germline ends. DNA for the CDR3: TGTGCCACCAGCAGAGATGGAAGGTTGTCTGGAAACACCATATATTTT. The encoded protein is CATSRDGRLSGNTIYF.

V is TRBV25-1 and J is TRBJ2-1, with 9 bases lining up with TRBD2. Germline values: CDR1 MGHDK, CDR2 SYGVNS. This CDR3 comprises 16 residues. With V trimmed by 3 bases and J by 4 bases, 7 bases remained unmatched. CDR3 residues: CASSDPGTSSYNEQFF. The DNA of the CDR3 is TGTGCCAGCAGTGATCCCGGGACTAGCTCTTACAATGAGCAGTTCTTC.